This entry lists 10 T cell receptor beta chains sequenced from one sample in a study of cytomegalovirus exposure and HLA in healthy donors (dated by TCRdb to about 2017). Library preparation employed the immunoSEQ multiplex PCR assay. The source is immuneACCESS, and TCRdb retained only in-frame sequences with V and J called. Part of the clones is not carried over; for the studies checked, unresolved V genes explain less than half of this, and the remainder is unexplained. Counted in this sample were a few hundred thousand clones; almost 90% of them appeared once. Clones ranked in the top ten supply under 0.45% of the sample. The sequenced sample consisted of PBMCs. These TCRs come from a woman under 30 in good health and CMV-seronegative.

CDR3 loop: CSVAGNEKLFF. CDR3 nucleotide sequence: TGCAGCGTTGCGGGGAACGAAAAACTGTTTTTT. The gene calls are TRBV29-1 and TRBJ1-4, with no clear D. Per germline, CDR1 SQVTM and CDR2 ANQGSEA. Trimming cost V 4 bases and J 8 bases, with 8 bases left between them. This CDR3 spans 11 amino acids.

This clone was counted once. The CDR3: CASSAYRDRGLEQYF. CDR3 bases: TGTGCCAGCAGTGCCTACCGGGACAGGGGTCTCGAGCAGTACTTC. The rearrangement uses TRBV27 and TRBJ2-7; 10 bases agree with TRBD1. Germline V gene sequence: CDR1 MNHEY, CDR2 SMNVEV (reference sequence). J gave up 6 bases and V 5 bases, and 10 bases lay outside the gene matches. The CDR3 has 15 amino acids.

CDR3 coding DNA: TGTGCCAGCAGTGAAACAGCAAAATATGGCTACACCTTC. Its protein is CASSETAKYGYTF. The rearrangement uses TRBV6-1 and TRBJ1-2; D ambiguous. V was cut by 2 bases and J by 5 bases, with 9 bases left in between. The CDR3 length is 13 residues. Germline V CDR1 and CDR2: MNHNS, SASEGT.

V is TRBV18 and J is TRBJ1-1; D is perhaps TRBD1 (5 bases). The CDR3 spans 12 residues. Trimming removed 2 bases from V and 4 bases from J, with 5 bases in between. Per the germline V gene, CDR1 is KGHSH and CDR2 is LQKENI. The CDR3 loop is CASSPTGTEAFF. In DNA, the CDR3 is TGTGCCAGCTCACCAACAGGCACTGAAGCTTTCTTT.

This clone has just one count. The chain employs TRBV6-6 and TRBJ1-5, with D possibly matching TRBD1 (6 bases). V shed 0 bases and J shed 4 bases, with 13 bases lying between them. CDR1 and CDR2 (germline): MNHNY, SVGAGI (reference sequence). The CDR3 length is 16 residues. CDR3 region: CASSYSWTADNQPQHF. CDR3 coding DNA: TGTGCCAGCAGTTACTCCTGGACAGCGGATAATCAGCCCCAGCATTTT.

V and J are TRBV5-5 and TRBJ1-2; no firm D call. Trimming pared 4 bases from V and 0 bases from J, leaving 10 bases between. CDR1 and CDR2 (germline): SGHKS, YYEKEE (reference sequence). The CDR3 sequence is 14 residues long. CDR3 in amino acids: CASSPFTANYGYTF. The CDR3 region has the DNA TGTGCCAGCAGCCCCTTCACAGCTAACTATGGCTACACCTTC.

The table lists this clone with a few counts. The chain recombines TRBV25-1 with TRBJ1-2, with 8 nucleotides matching TRBD1. The CDR3 runs 15 residues. After removal of 2 bases from V and 7 bases from J, the junction contained 9 bases not matched to a gene. Germline loops: CDR1 MGHDK, CDR2 SYGVNS. CDR3 coding DNA: TGTGCCAGCAGTGAACACGGCAGGGGGCGTCCTGGCTACACCTTC. It is translated as CASSEHGRGRPGYTF.

V and J are TRBV18 and TRBJ1-3; 7 bases map to TRBD1. The V segment lost 3 bases and the J segment 0 bases; nucleotides outside the gene matches: 8. The CDR3 runs to 17 residues. The V gene's germline CDR1 is KGHSH and CDR2 LQKENI. The CDR3, as DNA: TGTGCCAGCTCACCGCCCGACAGGGAGTTCTCTGGAAACACCATATATTTT. It translates to CASSPPDREFSGNTIYF.

The DNA for the CDR3 is TGTGCCAGCAGCGTTTCGGACAGACGGAAGACGACTGAAGCTTTCTTT. Translating it yields CASSVSDRRKTTEAFF. V usage is TRBV7-9 and J usage is TRBJ1-1; TRBD1 is a possible D gene (6 bases). V lost 5 bases and J 5 bases, leaving 21 bases between the germline ends. CDR1 SEHNR and CDR2 FQNEAQ come from the germline V gene (reference sequence). The CDR3 contains 16 residues.

This chain links TRBV25-1 with TRBJ1-4, with D uncertain. The CDR3 totals 13 residues. V lost 5 bases, J lost 8 bases, and 12 bases lay in between. Per the germline V gene, CDR1 is MGHDK and CDR2 is SYGVNS. The CDR3 nucleotides are TGTGCCAGCAGTAGTTCAGGAGGGGAAAAACTGTTTTTT. As protein: CASSSSGGEKLFF.